These 21 T cell receptor beta chains share one sample of origin, sequenced in a study of vaccination and CD4 T cells after COVID-19 (dated by TCRdb to 2022 to 2024). Receptor amplification or capture employed PCR. The sequencing machine was an Illumina iSeq 100. TCR sequencing of DNA from cultured CD4+ T cells used the Oncomine TCR Beta short-read assay at the Johns Hopkins FTIC core. In-frame beta chains were kept once TCRdb had trimmed the public reads at Q25 with fastp and called clones with MiXCR. A single entry per CDR3 protein holds the most common genes and DNA from its merged rows. The sample profile shows about 10,000 distinct CDR3 sequences; roughly three fifths of them were found once. The biggest ten clones account for 27% of the sample. These TCRs are of unknown antigen specificity. The label giving this sample's treatment or condition can be read as: roughly 10-day PBMC culture with coronavirus spike peptide pools or control peptides (ViraFEST assay).

The sample consisted of CD4+ T cells from blood, cultured in vitro. All receptors come from a human donor who had recovered from COVID-19.

The genes are TRBV30 and TRBJ1-4, with D hard to call. V was clipped by 3 bases and J by 6 bases, with 5 bases between them. The CDR3 consists of 11 residues. Looked up from germline, CDR1 is GTSNPN and CDR2 is SVGIG (reference sequence). CDR3: CAWRRDEKLFF. CDR3 in DNA: TGTGCCTGGAGGAGGGATGAAAAACTGTTTTTT.

Only one count was recorded for this clonotype. This rearrangement joins TRBV5-8 to TRBJ1-2; tentatively, D is TRBD1 (5 bases). Germline V gene lookup returns CDR1 SGHTS and CDR2 YDEGEE. The germline V and J ends were trimmed by 2 bases and 7 bases, with 15 bases remaining between them. The length of the CDR3 is 14 residues. CDR3 sequence (DNA): TGTGCCAGCAGCTTATTGGGCAGGGAAAGTGGCTACACCTTC. Protein: CASSLLGRESGYTF. Using reference TRBV5-8 and TRBJ1-2 for the parts outside the CDR3, the full variable domain is EAGVTQSPTHLIKTRGQQATLRCSPISGHTSVYWYQQALGLGLQFLLWYDEGEERNRGNFPPRFSGRQFPNYSSELNVNALELEDSALYLCASSLLGRESGYTFGSGTRLTVV.

This clonotype was seen a handful of times. J is TRBJ2-2 and V is TRBV7-3; 7 bases are shared with TRBD1. The CDR3 is 16 amino acids. V lost 1 base, J lost 0 bases, and 2 bases stayed unmatched. Germline V gives CDR1 SGHTA, CDR2 FQGTGA. Here the CDR3 reads CASSLKGAANTGELFF. CDR3 DNA: TGTGCCAGCAGCTTAAAGGGGGCTGCGAACACCGGGGAGCTGTTTTTT.

The V and J genes are TRBV6-1 and TRBJ1-5; TRBD1 aligns across 8 bases. The CDR3 is 13 amino acids. The germline V gene has CDR1 MNHNS and CDR2 SASEGT. V trimming: 6 bases; J trimming: 6 bases; junction bases outside the gene matches: 4. The CDR3 sequence: CASRDRAGQPQHF. Here the CDR3 DNA reads TGTGCCAGCAGGGACAGGGCGGGTCAGCCCCAGCATTTT.

V usage is TRBV6-1 and J usage is TRBJ1-2, with TRBD1 matching 8 bases. V lost 7 bases to trimming and J lost 4 bases; unmatched junction nucleotides: 8. Germline V CDR1 and CDR2: MNHNS, SASEGT. CDR3 length: 14 amino acids. CDR3 nucleotides: TGTGCCAGCACTCGGACAGGGTCCGGCTATGGCTACACCTTC. Translating gives CASTRTGSGYGYTF.

The J gene is TRBJ2-5, the V gene TRBV5-4, with a weak D call TRBD1 (6 bases). Trimming shortened V by 5 bases and J by 1 base, and 12 bases separated the two germline ends. CDR1 and CDR2 from the germline V gene are SGHNT and YYREEE (reference sequence). CDR3 length: 14 residues. The CDR3 DNA reads as TGTGCCAGCAGTACCGGGACATTCCAAGAGACCCAGTACTTC. Translated: CASSTGTFQETQYF.

The chain employs TRBV7-6 and TRBJ2-5; TRBD2 matches at 8 bases. CDR1 SGHVS and CDR2 FNYEAQ come from the germline V gene. The CDR3 consists of 16 residues. Trimming removed 5 bases from V and 1 base from J; junction bases left unmatched: 9. This chain's CDR3 is CASSPWSSGTQETQYF. The DNA of the CDR3 is TGTGCCAGCAGCCCATGGAGTAGCGGGACCCAAGAGACCCAGTACTTC.

This chain links TRBV20-1 with TRBJ1-6; 11 positions match TRBD1. Unmatched junction bases numbered 1, after V lost 0 bases and J lost 0 bases. The CDR3 totals 17 residues. The germline V gene encodes CDR1 DFQATT and CDR2 SNEGSKA (reference sequence). Written as DNA, the CDR3 is TGCAGTGCTAGAGATGGGACAGGGGGCTCCTATAATTCACCCCTCCACTTT. The encoded protein is CSARDGTGGSYNSPLHF.

This clonotype showed up just a few times. Here the CDR3 reads CSAGGVEQFF. The CDR3 bases are TGCAGTGCGGGTGGGGTTGAGCAGTTCTTC. The chain carries TRBV20-1 and TRBJ2-1; unclear D gene. The germline gives CDR1 DFQATT, CDR2 SNEGSKA (reference sequence). There are 10 residues in the CDR3. Trimming removed 6 bases from V and 9 bases from J, with 9 bases in between.

The gene calls are TRBV5-1 and TRBJ1-1; 7 bases map to TRBD1. The CDR3 spans 14 residues. Germline V gene lookup returns CDR1 SGHRS and CDR2 YFSETQ. The V and J ends lost 4 bases and 5 bases, in that order; junction bases with no gene match: 8. The CDR3 DNA follows: TGCGCCAGCAGCGGAAGACAGGGAGGTACTGAAGCTTTCTTT. Translating it yields CASSGRQGGTEAFF.

DNA of the CDR3: TGTGCCAGCAGCTTACCCTGGACAGGGAGAAGCTACGAGCAGTACTTC. Translating it yields CASSLPWTGRSYEQYF. The chain couples TRBV11-3 to TRBJ2-7, with 8 bases that match TRBD1. CDR3 length equals 16 residues. Trimming cost V 2 bases and J 3 bases; bases outside gene matches: 9. The germline gives CDR1 SGHNT, CDR2 YENEEA.

This clonotype was counted only a few times. The rearrangement joins TRBV6-5 to TRBJ2-1; 11 bases are shared with TRBD2. The V gene's germline CDR1 is MNHEY and CDR2 SVGAGI. Trimming at V came to 0 bases and at J to 3 bases, leaving 4 bases not matched to a gene. The CDR3 extends over 17 amino acids. The DNA of the CDR3 is TGTGCCAGCAGTTACTCGAAGGGGACTAGCGGCTACAATGAGCAGTTCTTC. It translates to CASSYSKGTSGYNEQFF.

The chain uses TRBV7-2 and TRBJ1-1; D gene unclear. The ends were cut back, 3 bases at V and 3 bases at J, with 5 bases in the middle. CDR1 SGHTA and CDR2 FQGNSA come from the germline V gene. The CDR3 extends over 12 amino acids. The CDR3 DNA reads TGTGCCAGCAGCTTTTCGGACACTGAAGCTTTCTTT. Translation gives CASSFSDTEAFF.

Remarks on this clonotype: This may be a read error: a much more frequent sequence differs by one nucleotide. V gene TRBV7-2 combines with J gene TRBJ2-5, with TRBD2 matching 8 bases. The germline V gene has CDR1 SGHTA and CDR2 FQGNSA. The CDR3 is made up of 14 amino acids. DNA for the CDR3: TGTGCCAGCAGCTTACGAGCGGGGGAAGAGACCCAGCACTTC. It specifies CASSLRAGEETQHF.

The chain combines TRBV20-1 with TRBJ1-2; TRBD1 agrees at 7 bases. The V and J ends lost 5 bases and 8 bases, in that order; junction bases with no gene match: 14. CDR1 and CDR2 from the germline V gene are DFQATT and SNEGSKA (reference sequence). This CDR3 contains 14 residues. The CDR3 DNA reads TGCAGTGCTCGAACCGACAGGGAGGGCGACGGCTACACCTTC. Protein sequence: CSARTDREGDGYTF.

The gene calls are TRBV28 and TRBJ2-1; no firm D call. The CDR3 contains 12 residues. In germline, CDR1 is MDHEN, CDR2 SYDVKM. The germline V and J ends were trimmed by 4 bases and 10 bases, with 11 bases remaining between them. This chain's CDR3 is CASSYRAVEQFF. The CDR3 region has the DNA TGTGCCAGCAGTTATAGGGCCGTAGAGCAGTTCTTC. Based on the CDR3 plus reference TRBV28 and TRBJ2-1, the full variable domain is DVKVTQSSRYLVKRTGEKVFLECVQDMDHENMFWYRQDPGLGLRLIYFSYDVKMKEKGDIPEGYSVSREKKERFSLILESASTNQTSMYLCASSYRAVEQFFGPGTRLTVL.

As for this clonotype: One junction end does not reproduce the germline sequence, and a read error may be involved. The chain is built from TRBV20-1 and TRBJ2-3; 7 nucleotides align to TRBD2. CDR1 and CDR2 (germline): DFQATT, SNEGSKA (reference sequence). The CDR3 is 13 amino acids. CDR3 in amino acids: CSAGERGRDTQYF. CDR3 sequence (DNA): TGCAGTGCTGGAGAGCGGGGCAGAGATACGCAGTATTTT.

The chain carries TRBV2 and TRBJ2-1; possibly TRBD1 or TRBD2 for D (5 bases each). This CDR3 contains 14 residues. V lost 6 bases, J lost 1 base, and 10 bases lay in between. Per germline, CDR1 SNHLY and CDR2 FYNNEI. This CDR3 reads CASRGDGSYNEQFF. DNA for the CDR3: TGTGCCAGCAGGGGGGACGGATCCTACAATGAGCAGTTCTTC.

This chain links TRBV27 with TRBJ1-5; a possible D gene is TRBD1 (6 bases). This CDR3 has 13 residues. Germline assignment: CDR1 MNHEY and CDR2 SMNVEV (reference sequence). The V end lost 6 bases, the J end lost 9 bases, and 15 bases lay between the germline ends. CDR3 sequence: CASSEGGTGPQHF. CDR3 DNA sequence: TGTGCCAGCAGCGAGGGGGGGACCGGGCCCCAGCATTTT.

This clonotype was counted a few times. V gene TRBV6-2 or TRBV6-3 combines with J gene TRBJ1-1, with 8 bases matching TRBD1. This CDR3 contains 15 residues. From germline, CDR1 is MNHEY and CDR2 SVGEGT. V shed 0 bases and J 3 bases; nucleotides not matched to a gene: 3. The CDR3 nucleotides read TGTGCCAGCAGTTACTCCCAGGGGGCGTACACTGAAGCTTTCTTT. This codes for CASSYSQGAYTEAFF.

The chain uses TRBV6-2 or TRBV6-3 and TRBJ1-2, with a weak D call TRBD1 (5 bases). The CDR3 covers 15 residues. Trimming shortened V by 8 bases and J by 2 bases, and 18 bases separated the two germline ends. Germline values: CDR1 MNHEY, CDR2 SVGEGT. The CDR3 here is CASANPSGGNYGYTF. The CDR3 DNA reads as TGTGCCAGCGCAAACCCCTCCGGGGGAAACTATGGCTACACCTTC.